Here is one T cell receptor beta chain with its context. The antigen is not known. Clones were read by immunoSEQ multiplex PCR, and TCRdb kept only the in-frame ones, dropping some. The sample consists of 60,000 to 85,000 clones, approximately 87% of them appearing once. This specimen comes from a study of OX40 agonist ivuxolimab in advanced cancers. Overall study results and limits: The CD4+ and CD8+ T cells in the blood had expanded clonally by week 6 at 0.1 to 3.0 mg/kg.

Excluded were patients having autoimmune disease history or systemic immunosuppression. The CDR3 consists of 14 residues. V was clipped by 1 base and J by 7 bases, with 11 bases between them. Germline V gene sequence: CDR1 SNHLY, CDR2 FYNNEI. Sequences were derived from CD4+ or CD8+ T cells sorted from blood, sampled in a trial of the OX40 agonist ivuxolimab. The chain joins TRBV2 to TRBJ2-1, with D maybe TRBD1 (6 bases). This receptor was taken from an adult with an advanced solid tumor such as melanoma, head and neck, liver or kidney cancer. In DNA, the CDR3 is TGTGCCAGCAGTGAAGGGGGGCTGGGAAATGAGCAGTTCTTC. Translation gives CASSEGGLGNEQFF. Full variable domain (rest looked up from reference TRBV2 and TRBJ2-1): EPEVTQTPSHQVTQMGQEVILRCVPISNHLYFYWYRQILGQKVEFLVSFYNNEISEKSEIFDDQFSVERPDGSNFTLKIRSTKLEDSAMYFCASSEGGLGNEQFFGPGTRLTVL.